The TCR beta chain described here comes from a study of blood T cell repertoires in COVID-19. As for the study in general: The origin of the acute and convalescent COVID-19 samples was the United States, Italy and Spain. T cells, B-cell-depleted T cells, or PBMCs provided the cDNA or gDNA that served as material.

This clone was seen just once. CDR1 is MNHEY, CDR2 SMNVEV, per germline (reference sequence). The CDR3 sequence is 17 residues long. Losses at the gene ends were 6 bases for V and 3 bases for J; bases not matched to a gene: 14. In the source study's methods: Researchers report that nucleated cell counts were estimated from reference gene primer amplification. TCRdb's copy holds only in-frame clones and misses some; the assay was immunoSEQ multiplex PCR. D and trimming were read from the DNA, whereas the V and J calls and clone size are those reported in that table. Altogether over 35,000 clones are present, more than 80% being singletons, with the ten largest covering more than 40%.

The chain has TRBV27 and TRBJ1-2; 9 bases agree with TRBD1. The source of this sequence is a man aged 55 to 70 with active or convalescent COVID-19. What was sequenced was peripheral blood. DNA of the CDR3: TGTGCCAGCAGCCGCGGGACAGGGCCTCTCCTTTACTATGGCTACACCTTC. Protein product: CASSRGTGPLLYYGYTF.